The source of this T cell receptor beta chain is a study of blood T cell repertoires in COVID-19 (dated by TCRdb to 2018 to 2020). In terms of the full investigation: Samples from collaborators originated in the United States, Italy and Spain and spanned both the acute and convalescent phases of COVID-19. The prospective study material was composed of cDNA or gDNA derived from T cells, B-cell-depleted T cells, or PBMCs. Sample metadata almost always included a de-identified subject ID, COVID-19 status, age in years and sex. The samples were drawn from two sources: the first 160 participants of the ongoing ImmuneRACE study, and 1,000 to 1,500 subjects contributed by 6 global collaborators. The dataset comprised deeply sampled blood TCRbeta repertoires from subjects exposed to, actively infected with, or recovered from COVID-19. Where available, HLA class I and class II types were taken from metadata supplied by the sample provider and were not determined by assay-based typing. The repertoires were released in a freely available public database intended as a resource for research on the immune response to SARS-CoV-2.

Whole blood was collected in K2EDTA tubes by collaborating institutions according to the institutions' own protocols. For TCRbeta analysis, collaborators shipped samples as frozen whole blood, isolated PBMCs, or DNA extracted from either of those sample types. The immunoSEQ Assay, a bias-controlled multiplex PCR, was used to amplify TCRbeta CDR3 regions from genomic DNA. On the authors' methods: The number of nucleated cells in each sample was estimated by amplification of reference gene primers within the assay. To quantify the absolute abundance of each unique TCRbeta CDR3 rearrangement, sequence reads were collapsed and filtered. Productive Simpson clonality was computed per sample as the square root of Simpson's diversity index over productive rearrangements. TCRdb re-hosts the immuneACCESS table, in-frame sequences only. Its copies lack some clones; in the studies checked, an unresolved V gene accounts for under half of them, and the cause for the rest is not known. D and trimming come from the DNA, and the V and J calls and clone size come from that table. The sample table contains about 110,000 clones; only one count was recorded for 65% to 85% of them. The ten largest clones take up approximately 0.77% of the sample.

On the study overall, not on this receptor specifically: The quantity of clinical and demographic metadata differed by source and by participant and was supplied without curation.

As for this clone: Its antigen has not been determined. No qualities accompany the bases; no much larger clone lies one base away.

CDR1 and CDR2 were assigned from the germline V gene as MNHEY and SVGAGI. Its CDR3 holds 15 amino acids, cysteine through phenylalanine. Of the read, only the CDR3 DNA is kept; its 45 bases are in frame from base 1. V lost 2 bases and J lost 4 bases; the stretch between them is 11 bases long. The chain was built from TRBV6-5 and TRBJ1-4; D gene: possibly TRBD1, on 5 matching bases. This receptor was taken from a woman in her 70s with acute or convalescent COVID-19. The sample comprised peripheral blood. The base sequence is TGTGCCAGCAGTTACGGCCGGGGGTTTAATGAAAAACTGTTTTTT. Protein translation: CASSYGRGFNEKLFF.